This T cell receptor beta chain was sequenced in a study of blood T cell repertoires in COVID-19. Study-wide context: The samples span acute and convalescent COVID-19 from the United States, Italy and Spain. T cells, B-cell-depleted T cells, or PBMCs provided the cDNA or gDNA that served as material.

As originally analysed: Amplification of reference gene primers provided the estimated nucleated cell counts. TCRdb's table, derived via immunoSEQ multiplex PCR, lists solely in-frame clones and lacks some. For V, J and clone size, that table is used; D and trimming come from the DNA. The table shows 95,000 to 100,000 clones, with roughly nine tenths occurring only once. This TCR derives from a man aged 50-60 years with acute or convalescent COVID-19. The sequenced material came from peripheral blood.

The CDR3 protein is CASSFSTGTGSEAFF. In DNA form, the CDR3 reads TGTGCCAGCAGCTTCTCCACCGGGACAGGGTCTGAAGCTTTCTTT. The chain joins TRBV7-9 to TRBJ1-1, with 9 positions matching TRBD1. This CDR3 is 15 amino acids long. J lost 6 bases, V lost 3 bases, and 8 bases had no gene match. Germline V lookup: CDR1 SEHNR, CDR2 FQNEAQ (reference sequence).